The rows below give T cell receptor beta chains drawn from one sample of a study of radiation and T cells in renal cell carcinoma. Here immunoSEQ multiplex PCR was the method, and the copy in TCRdb shows in-frame clones only, minus some. Of under 150,000 clones in the sample, 75% to 90% were seen once. The material sequenced was blood, taken from a patient whose treatment included radiotherapy and nephrectomy. These receptors were collected from a woman aged 55-69 years with renal cell carcinoma. Each CDR3 is given with its conserved first and last residue.

J	V	CDR3
TRBJ2-1	TRBV28	CASGGALPGDNEQFF
TRBJ2-7	TRBV7-9	CASSPPRQAYEQYF
TRBJ1-1	TRBV27	CASSFTGQTEAFF
TRBJ1-1	TRBV7-3	CASSFRGNGDTEAFF
TRBJ1-5	TRBV6-6	CASSSFGGQPQHF
TRBJ2-3	TRBV7-2	CASSPLAGGSTDTQYF
TRBJ1-1	TRBV11-2	CASSKGEYTEAFF
TRBJ2-5	TRBV27	CASSRQGRETQYF
TRBJ1-2	TRBV9	CASSEQGYGYTF
TRBJ2-3	TRBV6-1	CASSPLRDHTDTQYF